These 25 T cell receptor beta chains originate from one sample sequenced in a study of blood T cell repertoires in COVID-19 (dated by TCRdb to the early 2020s). Library method: the immunoSEQ multiplex PCR assay. TCRdb carries this immuneACCESS record with in-frame sequences only. Its versions omit some clonotypes, under half of them owing to an unresolved V gene in the studies checked, with the rest unexplained. The sample has 75,000 to 90,000 clones on record, around 81% of them singletons. The top ten hold 15% to 20% of the sample. Sequenced: peripheral blood. These receptors were taken from a man older than 75 with active or convalescent COVID-19.

This chain connects TRBV7-3 to TRBJ2-5, with TRBD2 matching 8 bases. The CDR3 consists of 13 residues. V lost 5 bases and J lost 4; bases outside the gene matches: 3. The germline gives CDR1 SGHTA, CDR2 FQGTGA. CDR3 protein: CASSPGGRETQYF. CDR3 in DNA: TGTGCCAGCAGCCCGGGGGGGAGAGAGACCCAGTACTTC.

The V call is TRBV3-1 (or the pseudogene TRBV3-2), the J call TRBJ2-4; 8 bases fit TRBD2. J lost 1 base, V lost 3 bases, and 2 bases had no gene match. This CDR3 has 15 residues. Per the germline V gene, CDR1 is LGHDT and CDR2 is YNNKEL (reference sequence). This chain's CDR3 is CASSHGGGAKNIQYF. The CDR3, as DNA: TGTGCCAGCAGCCACGGCGGGGGGGCCAAAAACATTCAGTACTTC.

The gene calls are TRBV10-1 and TRBJ1-1; TRBD1 is a possible D gene (5 bases). CDR1 and CDR2 (germline): WNHNN, SYGVQD (reference sequence). The CDR3 has 15 residues. Trimming shortened V by 0 bases and J by 1 base, and 9 bases separated the two germline ends. The CDR3 protein is CASSESGRANTEAFF. CDR3 in DNA: TGCGCCAGCAGTGAGTCGGGCAGGGCGAACACTGAAGCTTTCTTT.

J is TRBJ1-5 and V is TRBV5-1; maybe TRBD1 (6 bases). V was trimmed by 3 bases and J by 10 bases, leaving 17 bases between them. The CDR3 runs to 14 residues. In germline, CDR1 is SGHRS, CDR2 YFSETQ. Here the CDR3 DNA reads TGCGCCAGCAGCTCAGGGGCCTGGGGAAGCCCCCAGCATTTT. It specifies CASSSGAWGSPQHF.

The rearrangement uses TRBV6-6 and TRBJ1-1; a possible D gene is TRBD1 (6 bases). Germline loops: CDR1 MNHNY, CDR2 SVGAGI (reference sequence). Trimming removed 7 bases at V and 1 base at J, with 16 bases between. This CDR3 is 15 amino acids long. Written as DNA, the CDR3 is TGTGCCAGCACTTTTTTGGGGGCGAAGAACACTGAAGCTTTCTTT. It yields the protein CASTFLGAKNTEAFF.

The gene calls are TRBV28 and TRBJ1-1; D remains ambiguous. The CDR3 consists of 15 residues. Trimming left V 6 bases short and J 0 bases short, with 14 bases between. CDR1 is MDHEN, CDR2 SYDVKM, per germline. CDR3 DNA sequence: TGTGCCAGCAGACCCTACAGAACCATGAACACTGAAGCTTTCTTT. Translation gives CASRPYRTMNTEAFF.

The chain links TRBV12-5 to TRBJ2-3; weak D call: TRBD2 (6 bases). This CDR3 has 17 residues. V gave up 3 bases and J gave up 0 bases, with 16 bases separating them. In germline, CDR1 is LGHNT, CDR2 FRNRAP. CDR3 sequence reads: CASGFSPVAASTDTQYF. The CDR3 DNA reads as TGTGCTAGTGGTTTCTCCCCGGTAGCGGCTAGCACAGATACGCAGTATTTT.

The chain carries TRBV6-5 and TRBJ2-7, with D perhaps TRBD1 (6 bases). The V gene's germline CDR1 is MNHEY and CDR2 SVGAGI. With 10 bases removed from V and 2 bases from J, the gap between germline ends came to 15 bases. The CDR3 spans 13 residues. The CDR3 reads CATRQAATYEQYV. The CDR3 bases are TGTGCCACCAGACAGGCCGCCACCTACGAGCAGTACGTC.

A single count supports this clone. The chain uses TRBV19 and TRBJ1-1; TRBD1 is a possible D gene (6 bases). From germline, CDR1 is LNHDA and CDR2 SQIVND (reference sequence). The CDR3 is 14 residues long. Trimming pared 6 bases from V and 4 bases from J, leaving 15 bases between. CDR3 DNA: TGTGCCAGTAGCACCTCGGGGGGGCGCACTGAAGCTTTCTTT. Amino acid sequence: CASSTSGGRTEAFF.

The rearrangement joins TRBV7-2 to TRBJ2-1; 13 bases match TRBD2. Germline V gene sequence: CDR1 SGHTA, CDR2 FQGNSA. This CDR3 spans 17 amino acids. Losses at the gene ends were 5 bases for V and 3 bases for J; bases not matched to a gene: 7. CDR3 protein: CASSLLGTSGNYNEQFF. The CDR3 nucleotides read TGTGCCAGCAGCCTCTTGGGGACTAGCGGGAACTACAATGAGCAGTTCTTC.

The rearrangement uses TRBV11-2 and TRBJ2-5; D remains ambiguous. The germline CDR1 and CDR2 sequences are SGHAT and FQNNGV. This CDR3 is built from 11 residues. The V and J ends lost 5 bases and 5 bases respectively, with 6 bases between them. The CDR3 sequence is CASSRGETQYF. CDR3 in DNA: TGTGCCAGCAGCCGTGGCGAGACCCAGTACTTC.

V usage is TRBV18 and J usage is TRBJ2-3, with D perhaps matching TRBD2 (5 bases). Trimming stripped 4 bases from V and 0 bases from J, with 14 bases between. The CDR3 length is 16 residues. CDR1 is KGHSH, CDR2 LQKENI, per germline. The CDR3 here is CASSRRGYASTDTQYF. CDR3 DNA sequence: TGTGCCAGCTCACGGAGAGGGTACGCCAGCACAGATACGCAGTATTTT.

This clone is a singleton in its sample. The rearrangement links TRBV6-5 to TRBJ1-1; tentative D call: TRBD1 (6 bases). There are 13 residues in the CDR3. Trimming took off 6 bases at V and 7 bases at J, with 15 bases between the two ends. CDR1 and CDR2 from the germline V gene are MNHEY and SVGAGI. CDR3 bases: TGTGCCAGCAGCCGGGGGGGGCAGGGTGAAGCTTTCTTT. Its protein product is CASSRGGQGEAFF.

This clone turned up a few times. The CDR3, as DNA: TGTGCCAGTAGTATTCTGGGACAGGGAAATCAGCCCCAGCATTTT. This gives the protein CASSILGQGNQPQHF. V is TRBV19 and J is TRBJ1-5; 9 nucleotides line up with TRBD1. Germline V gene data show CDR1 as LNHDA and CDR2 as SQIVND (reference sequence). The CDR3 loop spans 15 amino acids. V trimming: 3 bases; J trimming: 4 bases; junction bases outside the gene matches: 4.

The V call is TRBV19, the J call TRBJ1-1; unclear D gene. Deletions cut 6 bases from V and 1 base from J, with 24 bases between. The CDR3 consists of 18 residues. The germline V gene has CDR1 LNHDA and CDR2 SQIVND (reference sequence). CDR3 coding DNA: TGTGCCAGTAGGCTATCGGAGGCTAGTGAGGCCTCGAACACTGAAGCTTTCTTT. Translated, it gives CASRLSEASEASNTEAFF.

The J gene is TRBJ2-5, the V gene TRBV18, with 13 bases that match TRBD2. The trim removed 4 bases at V and 4 bases at J, leaving 6 bases unmatched. Germline CDR1 is KGHSH and CDR2 is LQKENI. CDR3 size: 16 residues. CDR3 DNA: TGTGCCAGCTCACAGAGGACTAGCGGGGGCGGAGAGACCCAGTACTTC. It yields the protein CASSQRTSGGGETQYF. The whole variable domain, filled in from reference TRBV18 and TRBJ2-5, reads NAGVMQNPRHLVRRRGQEARLRCSPMKGHSHVYWYRQLPEEGLKFMVYLQKENIIDESGMPKERFSAEFPKEGPSILRIQQVVRGDSAAYFCASSQRTSGGGETQYFGPGTRLLVL.

The rearrangement links TRBV23-1 to TRBJ2-7, with 7 bases that match TRBD2. TRBV23-1 is known as an ORF, though its function is uncertain. This CDR3 is built from 16 residues. The ends lost 0 bases at V and 1 base at J; junction bases unmatched: 6. The CDR3 loop reads CASSQSWGGRSYEQYV. Here the CDR3 DNA reads TGCGCCAGCAGTCAATCGTGGGGCGGGAGATCCTACGAGCAGTACGTC.

The J gene is TRBJ2-5, the V gene TRBV12-3 or TRBV12-4; tentative D call: TRBD1 (5 bases). The CDR3 runs 13 residues. V lost 5 bases, J lost 3 bases, and 10 bases lay in between. CDR3 sequence reads: CASSISGKETQYF. In DNA form, the CDR3 reads TGTGCCAGCAGTATATCAGGGAAAGAGACCCAGTACTTC.

CDR3 nucleotides: TGCGCCAGCAGCTCTCAACTTAGCGGGGCCGAGGGGGAGCAGTTCTTC. As protein: CASSSQLSGAEGEQFF. V is TRBV5-1 and J is TRBJ2-1; 8 bases align to TRBD2. CDR1 is SGHRS, CDR2 YFSETQ, per germline. The CDR3 consists of 16 residues. V gave up 3 bases and J gave up 10 bases; unmatched junction bases: 15.

CDR3 region: CATSDPGLAGGRGETQYF. DNA for the CDR3: TGTGCCACCAGTGACCCCGGACTAGCGGGAGGGCGTGGAGAGACCCAGTACTTC. The gene calls are TRBV24-1 and TRBJ2-5; 15 nucleotides line up with TRBD2. CDR1 and CDR2 from the germline V gene are KGHDR and SFDVKD. The CDR3 consists of 18 residues. The J segment lost 4 bases and the V segment lost 4 bases, leaving 9 bases of the junction unmatched.

This rearrangement joins TRBV30 to TRBJ1-1; 7 nucleotides agree with TRBD1. V shed 0 bases and J 1 base; nucleotides not matched to a gene: 5. The CDR3 has 15 amino acids. The germline CDR1 and CDR2 sequences are GTSNPN and SVGIG (reference sequence). The CDR3 nucleotides are TGTGCCTGGAGTGTAACAGGGGTTGGGAACACTGAAGCTTTCTTT. This sequence encodes CAWSVTGVGNTEAFF.

The sample holds a few counts of this clone. This sequence joins TRBV11-2 and TRBJ1-2; D perhaps matches TRBD1 (6 bases). This CDR3 is 13 amino acids long. Germline CDR1 is SGHAT and CDR2 is FQNNGV. Trimming removed 4 bases at V and 2 bases at J, with 8 bases between. The DNA for the CDR3 is TGTGCCAGCAGCTCTACAGGGAACTATGGCTACACCTTC. It specifies CASSSTGNYGYTF.

The chain uses TRBV5-4 and TRBJ2-2; tentative D call: TRBD1 (6 bases). Trimming shortened V by 3 bases and J by 6 bases, and 15 bases separated the two germline ends. The CDR3 has 15 amino acids. Germline loops: CDR1 SGHNT, CDR2 YYREEE (reference sequence). The DNA of the CDR3 is TGTGCCAGCAGCTACACCGGGACAAAGGCCGGGGAGCTGTTTTTT. Its protein product is CASSYTGTKAGELFF. Full variable domain (remainder filled in from reference TRBV5-4 and TRBJ2-2): ETGVTQSPTHLIKTRGQQVTLRCSSQSGHNTVSWYQQALGQGPQFIFQYYREEENGRGNFPPRFSGLQFPNYSSELNVNALELDDSALYLCASSYTGTKAGELFFGEGSRLTVL.

The chain uses TRBV4-1 and TRBJ1-3, with D hard to call. This CDR3 has 16 residues. Between the trimmed V and J ends, which lost 1 base and 0 bases, there was a span of 10 bases. In germline, CDR1 is MGHRA, CDR2 YSYEKL. The CDR3 loop reads CASSQVPGSSGNTIYF. Written as DNA, the CDR3 is TGCGCCAGCAGCCAAGTACCGGGTTCCTCTGGAAACACCATATATTTT.

On this clone: Other DNA sequences from this sample encode an identical CDR3 as well. The V gene is TRBV7-2, the J gene TRBJ2-1; D is ambiguous. CDR3 length equals 13 residues. Trimming removed 1 base at V and 5 bases at J, with 6 bases between. Germline assignment: CDR1 SGHTA and CDR2 FQGNSA. The CDR3 spells CASSLGQNNEQFF. Here the CDR3 DNA reads TGTGCCAGCAGCTTAGGGCAGAACAATGAGCAGTTCTTC.